One and the same sample provided the 6 T cell receptor beta chains below, sequenced in a study of CD4+ T cells in melanoma. The assay was immunoSEQ multiplex PCR, and TCRdb's table has in-frame clones only and misses some. Seen here are around 6,700 clones, 45% to 60% observed once, and the top ten hold approximately 15%. The sample taken for sequencing was cells from a culture (not recorded whether cultured in vitro). Receptors were obtained from a human donor with melanoma.

This chain uses TRBV9 with TRBJ2-3; a weak D match, TRBD2 (5 bases). V was cut by 3 bases and J by 1 base, with 12 bases left in between. Germline V lookup: CDR1 SGDLS, CDR2 YYNGEE. There are 15 residues in the CDR3. The CDR3 DNA reads TGTGCCAGCAGCGCGAGCGGATTCGGCACAGATACGCAGTATTTT. Translated, it gives CASSASGFGTDTQYF.

This clone was detected a few times. The chain recombines TRBV7-9 with TRBJ1-1; D gene ambiguous. Looked up from germline, CDR1 is SEHNR and CDR2 is FQNEAQ (reference sequence). Between the trimmed V and J ends, which lost 7 bases and 0 bases, there was a span of 6 bases. CDR3 length: 12 amino acids. The CDR3 region has the DNA TGTGCCAGCATCCAAATGAACACTGAAGCTTTCTTT. Translating it yields CASIQMNTEAFF.

This clone was seen a few times. The chain joins TRBV30 to TRBJ2-2; D not certain. Between the trimmed V and J ends, which lost 2 bases and 7 bases, there was a span of 14 bases. CDR1 is GTSNPN and CDR2 is SVGIG in the germline V gene (reference sequence). CDR3 length equals 14 residues. The CDR3 DNA sequence: TGTGCCTGGAGTTTGGGAATCCTGGACGGGGAGCTGTTTTTT. Protein sequence: CAWSLGILDGELFF.

By frequency in the sample, this clone is medium-sized. The chain carries TRBV27 and TRBJ1-3; TRBD1 agrees at 9 bases. The CDR3 length is 16 residues. The germline V gene encodes CDR1 MNHEY and CDR2 SMNVEV (reference sequence). V lost 0 bases to trimming and J lost 2 bases; unmatched junction nucleotides: 2. CDR3 region: CASSLSGTGTGNTIYF. The CDR3 DNA reads as TGTGCCAGCAGTTTATCCGGGACAGGGACTGGAAACACCATATATTTT.

The chain combines TRBV6-5 with TRBJ1-1; possible D gene TRBD1, 6 bases. The germline V gene encodes CDR1 MNHEY and CDR2 SVGAGI. The CDR3 loop spans 13 amino acids. V lost 6 bases and J lost 3, with 11 bases in between. The CDR3: CASRWEGDTEAFF. Written as DNA, the CDR3 is TGTGCCAGCAGGTGGGAGGGGGACACTGAAGCTTTCTTT.

V gene TRBV5-1 combines with J gene TRBJ2-7; D is unresolved. This CDR3 is 14 amino acids long. Trimming stripped 2 bases from V and 2 bases from J, with 11 bases between. Germline V gene data show CDR1 as SGHRS and CDR2 as YFSETQ. The CDR3 loop reads CASSFTAGAYEQYF. CDR3 nucleotides: TGCGCCAGCAGCTTCACTGCTGGCGCCTACGAGCAGTACTTC.